The source of this T cell receptor (beta chain) is a study of shared clonotypes between healthy human individuals. Execution of the assay was at deep level. The repertoire was sequenced with immunoSEQ multiplex PCR; TCRdb's copy has only in-frame clones and lacks some. The repertoire has 90,000 to 120,000 clones, roughly two thirds of them found once; the top ten carry around 26%. V dropped 3 bases and J dropped 4 bases, with 16 bases sitting between them. Germline V gene sequence: CDR1 SGHNT, CDR2 YYREEE (reference sequence). The CDR3 extends over 15 amino acids. This clone was seen more than once but under ten times. Its cognate antigen is unknown. Whole-study results and caveats: Non-shared clonotypes had lower generation probabilities than those shared by all four donors.

This chain links TRBV5-4 with TRBJ1-2; possibly TRBD1 for D (6 bases). This TCR derives from a woman aged 25 to 39 in good health. What was sequenced was memory CD8+ T cells sorted from blood. Specified subset: CD45RO+ cells pooled with CCR7-negative TemRA cells. The DNA of the CDR3 is TGTGCCAGCAGCTGGTGGGACACCAAAAGCTATGGCTACACCTTC. Its protein product is CASSWWDTKSYGYTF. The complete variable domain, with remaining parts taken from reference TRBV5-4 and TRBJ1-2, reads ETGVTQSPTHLIKTRGQQVTLRCSSQSGHNTVSWYQQALGQGPQFIFQYYREEENGRGNFPPRFSGLQFPNYSSELNVNALELDDSALYLCASSWWDTKSYGYTFGSGTRLTVV.